This T cell receptor beta chain emerged from a study of cytomegalovirus exposure and HLA in healthy donors. For the study at large: One earlier analysis, a look at 150 million to 200 million T cells, found roughly 120 million unique TCR beta sequences. Study-level results: Listed as cytomegalovirus-associated were around 160 TCR beta chains.

As to this clone: Its specificity is unknown.

It was with 60 Vbeta and 13 Jbeta primers that the PCR ran. The protocol was immunoSEQ multiplex PCR, while the TCRdb copy is restricted to in-frame clones and leaves out a portion. Of 45,000 to 65,000 clones in the sample, about three quarters were seen once. This TCR was recovered from a man younger than 35 in good health and CMV-seronegative. The sample taken for sequencing was PBMCs.

Here the CDR3 DNA reads TGCGCCAGCAGCCTCAGGCAAGAGACCCAGTACTTC. This gives the protein CASSLRQETQYF. The rearrangement links TRBV5-1 to TRBJ2-5; D not resolved. Germline V gene sequence: CDR1 SGHRS, CDR2 YFSETQ. The CDR3 has 12 amino acids. Trimming took off 4 bases at V and 2 bases at J, with 6 bases between the two ends. Full variable domain (outside the CDR3, taken from reference TRBV5-1 and TRBJ2-5): KAGVTQTPRYLIKTRGQQVTLSCSPISGHRSVSWYQQTPGQGLQFLFEYFSETQRNKGNFPGRFSGRQFSNSRSEMNVSTLELGDSALYLCASSLRQETQYFGPGTRLLVL.